The 9 T cell receptor beta chains given below trace back to one sample, sequenced in a study of T-cell reconstitution after alpha-beta-depleted transplantation in children. Molecular barcoding with unique molecular identifiers was used for the TCRbeta library. One entry per CDR3 protein, called by TCRdb with MiXCR from the PCR reads. The sample consists of 450,000 to 700,000 distinct CDR3 sequences, over 25% of them appearing once. The specimen was PBMCs, collected before TCRalphabeta/CD19-depleted stem cell transplant. Every receptor here comes from a boy under two years old with Wiskott-Aldrich syndrome, due to receive a stem cell transplant.

The J gene is TRBJ2-1, the V gene TRBV12-3 or TRBV12-4; D unclear. This CDR3 contains 14 residues. V lost 2 bases, J lost 1 base, and 6 bases lay in between. The CDR3 reads CASSLMRSYNEQFF. The CDR3 coding sequence is TGTGCCAGCAGTTTAATGCGGTCCTACAATGAGCAGTTCTTC.

The chain recombines TRBV28 with TRBJ2-7, with 8 bases lining up with TRBD1. The CDR3 length is 14 residues. Germline V gives CDR1 MDHEN, CDR2 SYDVKM. V lost 6 bases, J lost 3 bases, and 7 bases stayed unmatched. CDR3 DNA sequence: TGTGCCAGCAGCGGGACAGGTTCTTACTACGAGCAGTACTTC. Encoded protein: CASSGTGSYYEQYF.

The V and J genes are TRBV7-3 and TRBJ2-3; 7 nucleotides agree with TRBD1. This CDR3 is 14 amino acids long. Germline V CDR1 and CDR2: SGHTA, FQGTGA. Unmatched junction bases numbered 4, after V lost 4 bases and J lost 3 bases. CDR3: CASSSTGWTDTQYF. The DNA of the CDR3 is TGTGCCAGCAGCTCGACAGGGTGGACAGATACGCAGTATTTT.

There are a few counts of this clonotype. The rearrangement uses TRBV7-3 and TRBJ2-1, with TRBD2 identical over 15 bases. The V gene's germline CDR1 is SGHTA and CDR2 FQGTGA. The CDR3 is 16 amino acids. Losses at the gene ends were 5 bases for V and 9 bases for J; bases not matched to a gene: 8. The CDR3 here is CASSPSPGLAGGEQFF. DNA for the CDR3: TGTGCCAGCAGCCCGTCACCGGGACTAGCGGGAGGTGAGCAGTTCTTC. Looking up the rest from reference TRBV7-3 and TRBJ2-1 gives the full variable domain: GAGVSQTPSNKVTEKGKYVELRCDPISGHTALYWYRQSLGQGPEFLIYFQGTGAADDSGLPNDRFFAVRPEGSVSTLKIQRTERGDSAVYLCASSPSPGLAGGEQFFGPGTRLTVL.

This rearrangement joins TRBV3-1 to TRBJ2-4, with 8 bases fitting TRBD2. This CDR3 is built from 15 residues. V lost 1 base and J lost 9; bases outside the gene matches: 8. CDR1 and CDR2 (germline): LGHDT, YNNKEL (reference sequence). The CDR3 DNA reads as TGTGCCAGCAGCCAAGTGAGAAATCTAGCGGGCATTCAGTACTTC. This gives the protein CASSQVRNLAGIQYF.

The rearrangement joins TRBV5-6 to TRBJ2-3; 16 positions match TRBD2. Germline CDR1 and CDR2: SGHDT and YYEEEE. J was trimmed by 7 bases and V by 3 bases; bases with no gene match: 5. CDR3 length equals 16 residues. As DNA, the CDR3 is TGTGCCAGCAGCTCGGGACTAGCGGGAGGGCCCTATACGCAGTATTTT. This sequence encodes CASSSGLAGGPYTQYF.

This clonotype was recorded a few times. Germline and junction disagree at one end, which may indicate a read error. V gene TRBV2 combines with J gene TRBJ1-1; a weak D match, TRBD1 (5 bases). The germline V gene has CDR1 SNHLY and CDR2 FYNNEI. This CDR3 comprises 11 residues. The CDR3 DNA reads TGTGCCACCATAAGGAGACAGTATTCTGTCTTT. As protein: CATIRRQYSVF. The whole variable domain, remainder taken from reference TRBV2 and TRBJ1-1, is EPEVTQTPSHQVTQMGQEVILRCVPISNHLYFYWYRQILGQKVEFLVSFYNNEISEKSEIFDDQFSVERPDGSNFTLKIRSTKLEDSAMYFCATIRRQYSVFGQGTRLTVV.

The V gene is TRBV9, the J gene TRBJ2-1, with 10 bases aligning to TRBD2. Germline V lookup: CDR1 SGDLS, CDR2 YYNGEE. The CDR3 consists of 16 residues. J gave up 9 bases and V 0 bases, and 9 bases lay outside the gene matches. The CDR3 loop reads CASSVDDSGRFREQFF. Here the CDR3 DNA reads TGTGCCAGCAGCGTAGATGATAGCGGGAGGTTCCGTGAGCAGTTCTTC.

The rearrangement links TRBV3-1 to TRBJ1-2; D perhaps matches TRBD1 (6 bases). V lost 1 base and J lost 4, with 10 bases in between. This CDR3 contains 14 residues. The germline V gene encodes CDR1 LGHDT and CDR2 YNNKEL (reference sequence). In nucleotides, the CDR3 is TGTGCCAGCAGCCAAGCAGGGGCTCCCTATGGCTACACCTTC. Protein sequence: CASSQAGAPYGYTF.